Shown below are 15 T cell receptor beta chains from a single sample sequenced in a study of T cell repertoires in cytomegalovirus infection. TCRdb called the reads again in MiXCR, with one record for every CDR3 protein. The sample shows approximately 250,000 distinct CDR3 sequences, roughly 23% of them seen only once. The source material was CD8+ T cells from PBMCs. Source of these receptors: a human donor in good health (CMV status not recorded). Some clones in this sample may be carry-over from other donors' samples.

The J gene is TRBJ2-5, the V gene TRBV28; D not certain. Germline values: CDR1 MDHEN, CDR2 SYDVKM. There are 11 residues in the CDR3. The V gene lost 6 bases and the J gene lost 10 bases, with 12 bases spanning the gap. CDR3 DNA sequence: TGTGCCAGCAGCCCCTCAGGCGACCAGTACTTC. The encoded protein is CASSPSGDQYF.

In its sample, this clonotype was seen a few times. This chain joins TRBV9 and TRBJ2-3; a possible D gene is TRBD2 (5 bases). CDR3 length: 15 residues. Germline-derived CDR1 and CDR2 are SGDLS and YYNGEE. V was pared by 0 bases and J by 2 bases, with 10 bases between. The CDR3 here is CASSVAHGNTDTQYF. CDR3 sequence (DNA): TGTGCCAGCAGCGTAGCTCACGGGAACACAGATACGCAGTATTTT.

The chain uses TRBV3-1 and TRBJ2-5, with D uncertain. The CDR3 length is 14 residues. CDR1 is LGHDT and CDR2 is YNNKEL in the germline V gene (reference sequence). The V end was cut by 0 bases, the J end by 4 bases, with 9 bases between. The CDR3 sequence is CASSQDNLVETQYF. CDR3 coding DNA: TGTGCCAGCAGCCAAGATAATCTAGTAGAGACCCAGTACTTC.

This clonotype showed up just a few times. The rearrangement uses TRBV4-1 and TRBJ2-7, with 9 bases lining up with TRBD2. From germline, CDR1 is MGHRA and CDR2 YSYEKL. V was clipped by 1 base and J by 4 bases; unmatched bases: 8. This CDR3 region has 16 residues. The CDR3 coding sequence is TGCGCCAGCAGCCAAGGGTTTCTAGCGGGGTCTTACGAGCAGTACTTC. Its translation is CASSQGFLAGSYEQYF.

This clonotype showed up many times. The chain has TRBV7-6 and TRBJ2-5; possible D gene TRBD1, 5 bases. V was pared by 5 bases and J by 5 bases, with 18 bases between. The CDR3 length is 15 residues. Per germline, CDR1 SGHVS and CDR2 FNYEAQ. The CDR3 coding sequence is TGTGCCAGCAGCGCGTCGTTTGGGGCCCTGGAGACCCAGTACTTC. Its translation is CASSASFGALETQYF.

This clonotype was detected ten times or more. CDR3 in DNA: TGTGCCAGCACTTCTCCCGGGACTACGCAGAATGAGCAGTTCTTC. Translated, it gives CASTSPGTTQNEQFF. This rearrangement joins TRBV11-2 to TRBJ2-1; 7 nucleotides align to TRBD2. V lost 7 bases to trimming and J lost 7 bases; unmatched junction nucleotides: 13. The length of the CDR3 is 15 residues. Germline CDR1 reads SGHAT; CDR2 reads FQNNGV.

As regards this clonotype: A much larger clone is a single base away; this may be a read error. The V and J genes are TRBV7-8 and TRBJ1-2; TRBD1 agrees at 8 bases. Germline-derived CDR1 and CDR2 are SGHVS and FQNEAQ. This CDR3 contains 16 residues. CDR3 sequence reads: CDSSLIVGQGGGGYTF. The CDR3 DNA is TGTGACAGCAGCTTGATTGTCGGACAGGGTGGCGGTGGCTACACCTTC.

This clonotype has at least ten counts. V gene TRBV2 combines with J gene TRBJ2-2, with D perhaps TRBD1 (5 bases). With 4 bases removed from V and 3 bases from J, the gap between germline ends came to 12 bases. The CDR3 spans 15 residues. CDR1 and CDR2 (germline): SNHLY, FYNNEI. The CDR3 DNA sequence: TGTGCCAGCAGTGCCGACAGAGCGTACACCGGGGAGCTGTTTTTT. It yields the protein CASSADRAYTGELFF.

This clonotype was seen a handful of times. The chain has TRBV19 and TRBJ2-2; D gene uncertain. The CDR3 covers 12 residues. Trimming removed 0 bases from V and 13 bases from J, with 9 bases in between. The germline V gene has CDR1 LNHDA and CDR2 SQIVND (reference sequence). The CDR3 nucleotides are TGTGCCAGTAGTATAGATACGGCGACGCTGTTTTTT. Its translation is CASSIDTATLFF.

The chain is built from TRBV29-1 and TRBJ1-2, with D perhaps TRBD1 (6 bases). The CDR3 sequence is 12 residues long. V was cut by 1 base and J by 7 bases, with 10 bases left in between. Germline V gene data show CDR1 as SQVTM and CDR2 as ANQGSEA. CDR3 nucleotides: TGCAGCGTTGAAGCGGGGGCTCCTGGCTACACCTTC. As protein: CSVEAGAPGYTF.

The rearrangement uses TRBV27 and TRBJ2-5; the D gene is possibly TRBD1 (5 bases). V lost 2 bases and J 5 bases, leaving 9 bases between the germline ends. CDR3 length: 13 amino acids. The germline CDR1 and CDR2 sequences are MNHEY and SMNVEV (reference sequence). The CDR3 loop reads CASSLAKGETQYF. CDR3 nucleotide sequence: TGTGCCAGCAGTTTAGCAAAGGGGGAGACCCAGTACTTC.

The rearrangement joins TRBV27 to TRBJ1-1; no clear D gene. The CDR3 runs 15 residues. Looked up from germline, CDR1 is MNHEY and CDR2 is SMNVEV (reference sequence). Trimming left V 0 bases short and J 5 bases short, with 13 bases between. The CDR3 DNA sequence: TGTGCCAGCAGTTTATCGGTGGGTGGAGGAACTGAAGCTTTCTTT. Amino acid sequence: CASSLSVGGGTEAFF.

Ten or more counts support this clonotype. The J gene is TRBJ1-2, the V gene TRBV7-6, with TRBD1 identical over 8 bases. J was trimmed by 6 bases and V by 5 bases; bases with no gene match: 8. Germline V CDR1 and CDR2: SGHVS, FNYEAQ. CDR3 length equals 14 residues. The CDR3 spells CASSPNRGFDGYTF. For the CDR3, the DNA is TGTGCCAGCAGCCCCAACAGGGGGTTTGATGGCTACACCTTC.

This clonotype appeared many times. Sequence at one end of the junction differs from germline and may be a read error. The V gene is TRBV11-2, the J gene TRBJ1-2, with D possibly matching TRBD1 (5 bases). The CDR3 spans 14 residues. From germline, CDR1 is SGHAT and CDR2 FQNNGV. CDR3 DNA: TGTGCCAGCAGTTTAGGCGGGGGTATGAATGGCTACACCTTC. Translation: CASSLGGGMNGYTF.

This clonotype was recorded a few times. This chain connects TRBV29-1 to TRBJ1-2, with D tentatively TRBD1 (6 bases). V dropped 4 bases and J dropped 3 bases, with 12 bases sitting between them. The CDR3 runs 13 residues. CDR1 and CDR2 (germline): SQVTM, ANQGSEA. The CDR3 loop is CSVGDIGYYGYTF. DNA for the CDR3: TGCAGCGTTGGGGACATTGGGTACTATGGCTACACCTTC. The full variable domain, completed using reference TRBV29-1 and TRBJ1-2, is SAVISQKPSRDICQRGTSLTIQCQVDSQVTMMFWYRQQPGQSLTLIATANQGSEATYESGFVIDKFPISRPNLTFSTLTVSNMSPEDSSIYLCSVGDIGYYGYTFGSGTRLTVV.